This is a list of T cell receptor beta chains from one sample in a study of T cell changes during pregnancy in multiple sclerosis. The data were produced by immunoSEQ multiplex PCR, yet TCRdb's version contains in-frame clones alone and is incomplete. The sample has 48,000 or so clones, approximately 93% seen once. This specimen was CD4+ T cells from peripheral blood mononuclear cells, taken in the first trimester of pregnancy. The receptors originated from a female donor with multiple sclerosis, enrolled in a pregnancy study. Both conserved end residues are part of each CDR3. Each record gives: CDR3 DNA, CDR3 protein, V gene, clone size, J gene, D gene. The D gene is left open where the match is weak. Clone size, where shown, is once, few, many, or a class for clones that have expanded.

cdr3_nt: TGTGCCAGCATCTCCAATGAGCAGTTCTTC
cdr3_aa: CASISNEQFF
v_call: TRBV2
clone_size: -
j_call: TRBJ2-1
d_call: -

cdr3_nt: TGTGCCAGCAGTCGGCGAGCGGGGGGCTTCACCGGGGAGCTGTTTTTT
cdr3_aa: CASSRRAGGFTGELFF
v_call: TRBV7-2
clone_size: -
j_call: TRBJ2-2
d_call: TRBD2

cdr3_nt: TGTGCCAGCAGTTACTCGCGGAGTAATGAAAAACTGTTTTTT
cdr3_aa: CASSYSRSNEKLFF
v_call: TRBV6-5
clone_size: -
j_call: TRBJ1-4
d_call: -

cdr3_nt: TGTGCCAGCAGCTTTCTTACAGGAGGGTTCACTGAAGCTTTCTTT
cdr3_aa: CASSFLTGGFTEAFF
v_call: TRBV7-9
clone_size: -
j_call: TRBJ1-1
d_call: -

cdr3_nt: TGTGCCACCGGGACAGGGTCTAGCATTCAGTACTTC
cdr3_aa: CATGTGSSIQYF
v_call: TRBV6-1
clone_size: -
j_call: TRBJ2-4
d_call: TRBD1

cdr3_nt: TGTGCCAGCAGTTACCCTGGCGGGAAGGGGACCGGGGAGCTGTTTTTT
cdr3_aa: CASSYPGGKGTGELFF
v_call: TRBV6-5
clone_size: -
j_call: TRBJ2-2
d_call: -

cdr3_nt: TGTGCCAGCAGCCCCATGACAGCTTCAATGGCGTACACCTTC
cdr3_aa: CASSPMTASMAYTF
v_call: TRBV11-2
clone_size: -
j_call: TRBJ1-2
d_call: -

cdr3_nt: TGTGCCAGCAGCTTATCAGGGGCAAATCAGCCCCAGCATTTT
cdr3_aa: CASSLSGANQPQHF
v_call: TRBV7-6
clone_size: -
j_call: TRBJ1-5
d_call: -

cdr3_nt: TGTGCCAGCAGTACGGACAGGGGGTCTCACTACGAGCAGTACTTC
cdr3_aa: CASSTDRGSHYEQYF
v_call: TRBV5-5
clone_size: -
j_call: TRBJ2-7
d_call: TRBD1

cdr3_nt: TGTGCCAGCAGCCTTCCAACTAGCGGGGGGTGGGAGACCCAGTACTTC
cdr3_aa: CASSLPTSGGWETQYF
v_call: TRBV11-2
clone_size: -
j_call: TRBJ2-5
d_call: TRBD2

cdr3_nt: TGTGCCAGCAGCTTATCTGGCTCCCTCCAAGAGACCCAGTACTTC
cdr3_aa: CASSLSGSLQETQYF
v_call: TRBV7-3
clone_size: -
j_call: TRBJ2-5
d_call: -

cdr3_nt: TGTGCCAGCAGCTTTGCGGGACTGGGTTACAATGAGCAGTTCTTC
cdr3_aa: CASSFAGLGYNEQFF
v_call: TRBV7-2
clone_size: -
j_call: TRBJ2-1
d_call: -

cdr3_nt: TGCAGCGTTGAAGATAGGGGTTATGGCTACACCTTC
cdr3_aa: CSVEDRGYGYTF
v_call: TRBV29-1
clone_size: -
j_call: TRBJ1-2
d_call: -

cdr3_nt: TGTGCCAGCAGTGAAAGGGGGACCTGGGGTCAGCCCCAGCATTTT
cdr3_aa: CASSERGTWGQPQHF
v_call: TRBV6-1
clone_size: -
j_call: TRBJ1-5
d_call: -

cdr3_nt: TGTGCCAGCTCACAGGGGACAGCACCCACAGATACGCAGTATTTT
cdr3_aa: CASSQGTAPTDTQYF
v_call: TRBV18
clone_size: -
j_call: TRBJ2-3
d_call: TRBD1

cdr3_nt: TGTGCCAGCAGCCCAAGCACCGTTCCCGTAAGCAATCAGCCCCAGCATTTT
cdr3_aa: CASSPSTVPVSNQPQHF
v_call: TRBV7-8
clone_size: once
j_call: TRBJ1-5
d_call: -

cdr3_nt: TGCGCCAGCAGCTTGGGCGGGGACAGATGGGGCCGTGGCTACACCTTC
cdr3_aa: CASSLGGDRWGRGYTF
v_call: TRBV5-1
clone_size: -
j_call: TRBJ1-2
d_call: TRBD1

cdr3_nt: TGCGCCAGCAGCCAAGATAAGAGTTTAGCCGGCCAGCCAGATAACTATGGCTACACCTTC
cdr3_aa: CASSQDKSLAGQPDNYGYTF
v_call: TRBV4-1
clone_size: -
j_call: TRBJ1-2
d_call: -

cdr3_nt: TGTGCCACCAGCAGAGTTAGCGGGGAGCTGTTTTTT
cdr3_aa: CATSRVSGELFF
v_call: TRBV15
clone_size: -
j_call: TRBJ2-2
d_call: -

cdr3_nt: TGCGCCAGCAGCCAAGAGAGGAGGTCTACGGGGGCCGGGGAGCTGTTTTTT
cdr3_aa: CASSQERRSTGAGELFF
v_call: TRBV4-1
clone_size: -
j_call: TRBJ2-2
d_call: -

cdr3_nt: TGTGCCAGCTCAGCACAGGGAGATCAGTACTTC
cdr3_aa: CASSAQGDQYF
v_call: TRBV18
clone_size: -
j_call: TRBJ2-4
d_call: -

cdr3_nt: TGTGCCAGCACCCCGGGGGACAGGGGTTCCTACAATGAGCAGTTCTTC
cdr3_aa: CASTPGDRGSYNEQFF
v_call: TRBV2
clone_size: once
j_call: TRBJ2-1
d_call: TRBD1

cdr3_nt: TGTGCCAGCAGTGAATATGGACAGGGGATCGCACCCCTCCACTTT
cdr3_aa: CASSEYGQGIAPLHF
v_call: TRBV25-1
clone_size: -
j_call: TRBJ1-6
d_call: TRBD1

cdr3_nt: TGTGCCAGCAGCCAGGGGCTACAGTTGGAAAAACTGTTTTTT
cdr3_aa: CASSQGLQLEKLFF
v_call: TRBV13
clone_size: -
j_call: TRBJ1-4
d_call: -

cdr3_nt: TGTGCCACCAGCAGAGATCCGGCGGTAGGTACCTACACCTTC
cdr3_aa: CATSRDPAVGTYTF
v_call: TRBV15
clone_size: -
j_call: TRBJ1-2
d_call: -

cdr3_nt: TGCAGCGTGGGAACAGGGGGCGGCACAGATACGCAGTATTTT
cdr3_aa: CSVGTGGGTDTQYF
v_call: TRBV29-1
clone_size: -
j_call: TRBJ2-3
d_call: TRBD1

cdr3_nt: TGTGCCAGCCCAAGCGGACTAGCGGGGGAGGTGGAAGAGACCCAGTACTTC
cdr3_aa: CASPSGLAGEVEETQYF
v_call: TRBV5-8
clone_size: -
j_call: TRBJ2-5
d_call: TRBD2

cdr3_nt: TGTGCCAGCAGCGTAGATGGTGTTAGAGGAGGGACGAACACTGAAGCTTTCTTT
cdr3_aa: CASSVDGVRGGTNTEAFF
v_call: TRBV9
clone_size: -
j_call: TRBJ1-1
d_call: -

cdr3_nt: TGTGCCAGCAGCTTGTCGCCGGGGGGCTTCTTGGGATATGGCTACACCTTC
cdr3_aa: CASSLSPGGFLGYGYTF
v_call: TRBV7-2
clone_size: -
j_call: TRBJ1-2
d_call: -

cdr3_nt: TGTGCCAGCGACGAGGGCAAGAAGCCCCAGCATTTT
cdr3_aa: CASDEGKKPQHF
v_call: TRBV10-3
clone_size: -
j_call: TRBJ1-5
d_call: -

cdr3_nt: TGTGCCAGCAGTTATCCGGGACAGGGGAACAATGAGCAGTTCTTC
cdr3_aa: CASSYPGQGNNEQFF
v_call: TRBV2
clone_size: once
j_call: TRBJ2-1
d_call: TRBD1

cdr3_nt: TGTGCCAGCAGCATCGTAGGGGAAGTCACCGGGGAGCTGTTTTTT
cdr3_aa: CASSIVGEVTGELFF
v_call: TRBV6-5
clone_size: -
j_call: TRBJ2-2
d_call: -

cdr3_nt: TGTGCCAGCAGCTCGGGGGTGGATTATCAGCCCCAGCATTTT
cdr3_aa: CASSSGVDYQPQHF
v_call: TRBV4-2
clone_size: -
j_call: TRBJ1-5
d_call: -

cdr3_nt: TGTGCCAGCATCCCCTCGGGAGACGGGGAGCTGTTTTTT
cdr3_aa: CASIPSGDGELFF
v_call: TRBV2
clone_size: -
j_call: TRBJ2-2
d_call: -

cdr3_nt: TGTGCCAGCAGCTTATCCGGGGGTAATTCACCCCTCCACTTT
cdr3_aa: CASSLSGGNSPLHF
v_call: TRBV7-2
clone_size: -
j_call: TRBJ1-6
d_call: -

cdr3_nt: TGTGCCAGCAGCTCTAGGGCTAGCGGGTCCGCTAGCACAGATACGCAGTATTTT
cdr3_aa: CASSSRASGSASTDTQYF
v_call: TRBV5-4
clone_size: -
j_call: TRBJ2-3
d_call: TRBD2